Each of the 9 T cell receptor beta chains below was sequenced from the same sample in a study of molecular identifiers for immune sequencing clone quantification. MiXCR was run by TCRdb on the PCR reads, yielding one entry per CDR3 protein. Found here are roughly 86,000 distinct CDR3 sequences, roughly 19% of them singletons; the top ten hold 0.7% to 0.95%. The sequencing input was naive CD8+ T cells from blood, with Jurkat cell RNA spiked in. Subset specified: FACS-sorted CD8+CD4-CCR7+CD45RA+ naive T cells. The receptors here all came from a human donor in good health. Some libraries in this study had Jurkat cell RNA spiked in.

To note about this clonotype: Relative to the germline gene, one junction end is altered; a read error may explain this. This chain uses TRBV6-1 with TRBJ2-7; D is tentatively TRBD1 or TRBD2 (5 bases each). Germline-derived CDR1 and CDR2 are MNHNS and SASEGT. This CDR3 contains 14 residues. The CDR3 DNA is TGTGCCAGCAGTGAAGTGGGACCGGGCTACGAGCAGCACTTC. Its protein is CASSEVGPGYEQHF.

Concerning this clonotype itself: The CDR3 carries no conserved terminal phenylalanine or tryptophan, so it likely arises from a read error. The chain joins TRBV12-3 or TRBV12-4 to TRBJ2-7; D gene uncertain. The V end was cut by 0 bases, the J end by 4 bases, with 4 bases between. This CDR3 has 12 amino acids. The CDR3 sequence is CASSLAGYEQYS. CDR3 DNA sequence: TGTGCCAGCAGTTTAGCGGGGTACGAGCAGTACTCC.

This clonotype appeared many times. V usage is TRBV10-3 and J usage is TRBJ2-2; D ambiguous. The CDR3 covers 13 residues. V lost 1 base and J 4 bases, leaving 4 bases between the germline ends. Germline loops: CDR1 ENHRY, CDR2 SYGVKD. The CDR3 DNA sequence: TGTGCCATCAGTGAGTTCCCCACCGGGGAGCTGTTTTTT. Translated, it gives CAISEFPTGELFF.

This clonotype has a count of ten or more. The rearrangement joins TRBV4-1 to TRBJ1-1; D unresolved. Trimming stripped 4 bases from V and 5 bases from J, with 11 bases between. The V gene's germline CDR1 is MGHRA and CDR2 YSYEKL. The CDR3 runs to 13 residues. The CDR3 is CASSPSHVTEAFF. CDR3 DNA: TGCGCCAGCAGCCCCTCACATGTAACTGAAGCTTTCTTT.

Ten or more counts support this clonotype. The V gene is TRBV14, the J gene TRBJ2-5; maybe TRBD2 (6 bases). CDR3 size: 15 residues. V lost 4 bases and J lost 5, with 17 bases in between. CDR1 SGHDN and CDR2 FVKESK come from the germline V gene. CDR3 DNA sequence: TGTGCCAGCAGCCCGTACGGGGCCCGGGGGGAGACCCAGTACTTC. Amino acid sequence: CASSPYGARGETQYF.

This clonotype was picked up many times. DNA of the CDR3: TGCAGTGCTAGAGCTACCACAGGGAACACTGAAGCTTTCTTT. This sequence encodes CSARATTGNTEAFF. The gene calls are TRBV20-1 and TRBJ1-1; TRBD1 might be the D (5 bases). Trimming removed 1 base at V and 1 base at J, with 10 bases between. Germline V gives CDR1 DFQATT, CDR2 SNEGSKA (reference sequence). The CDR3 runs 14 residues.

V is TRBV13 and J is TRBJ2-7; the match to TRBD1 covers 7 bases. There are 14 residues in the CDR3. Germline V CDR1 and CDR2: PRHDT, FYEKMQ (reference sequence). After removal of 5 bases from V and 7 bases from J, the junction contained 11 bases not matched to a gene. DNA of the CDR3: TGTGCCAGCAGCGCCGGACAGGCAATCGGGGAGCAGTACTTC. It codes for CASSAGQAIGEQYF.

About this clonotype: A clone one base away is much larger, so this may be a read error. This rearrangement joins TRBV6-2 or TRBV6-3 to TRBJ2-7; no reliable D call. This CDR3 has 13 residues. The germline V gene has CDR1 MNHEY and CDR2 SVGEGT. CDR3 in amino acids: CASSYWEAYERYF. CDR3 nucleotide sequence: TGTGCCAGCAGTTACTGGGAAGCCTACGAGCGGTACTTC.

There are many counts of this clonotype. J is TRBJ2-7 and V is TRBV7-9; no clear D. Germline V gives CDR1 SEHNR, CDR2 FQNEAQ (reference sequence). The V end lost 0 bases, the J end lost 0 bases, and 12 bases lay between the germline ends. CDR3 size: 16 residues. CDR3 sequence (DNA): TGTGCCAGCAGCTTAGCCGGCAAGACGAGCTCCTACGAGCAGTACTTC. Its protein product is CASSLAGKTSSYEQYF.